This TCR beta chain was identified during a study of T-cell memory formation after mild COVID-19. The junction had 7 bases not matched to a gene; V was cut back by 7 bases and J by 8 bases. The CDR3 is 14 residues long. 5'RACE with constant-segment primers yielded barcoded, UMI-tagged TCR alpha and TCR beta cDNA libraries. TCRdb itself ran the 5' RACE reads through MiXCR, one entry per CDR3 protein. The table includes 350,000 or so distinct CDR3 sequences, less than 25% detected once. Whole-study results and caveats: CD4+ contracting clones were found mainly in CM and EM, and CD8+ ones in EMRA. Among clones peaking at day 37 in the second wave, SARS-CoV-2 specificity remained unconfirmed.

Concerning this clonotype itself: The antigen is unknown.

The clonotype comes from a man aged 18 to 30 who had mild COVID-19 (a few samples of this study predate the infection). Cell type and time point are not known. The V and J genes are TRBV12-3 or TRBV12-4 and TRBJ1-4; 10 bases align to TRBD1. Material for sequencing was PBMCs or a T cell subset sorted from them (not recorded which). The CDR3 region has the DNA TGTGCCAGCACAGGACAGGGGGTAGGGGAAAAACTGTTTTTT. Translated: CASTGQGVGEKLFF.